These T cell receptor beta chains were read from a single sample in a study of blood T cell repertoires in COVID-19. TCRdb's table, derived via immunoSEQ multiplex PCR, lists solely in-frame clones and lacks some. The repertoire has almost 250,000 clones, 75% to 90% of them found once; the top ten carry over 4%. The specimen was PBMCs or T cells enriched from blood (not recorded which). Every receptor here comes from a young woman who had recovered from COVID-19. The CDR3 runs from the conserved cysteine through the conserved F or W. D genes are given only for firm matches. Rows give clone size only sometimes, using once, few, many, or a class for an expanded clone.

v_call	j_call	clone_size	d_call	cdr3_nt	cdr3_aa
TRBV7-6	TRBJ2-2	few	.	TGTGCCAGCAGCTTAGAACACGCACCTACCGGGGAGCTGTTTTTT	CASSLEHAPTGELFF
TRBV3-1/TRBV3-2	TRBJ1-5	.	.	TGTGCCAGCAGCCAAAAAATGGGGGCAGCCCTTAATCAGCCCCAGCATTTT	CASSQKMGAALNQPQHF
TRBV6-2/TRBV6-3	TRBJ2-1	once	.	TGTGCCAGCAGTTATTTACGCGGACTACTCAATGAGCAGTTCTTC	CASSYLRGLLNEQFF
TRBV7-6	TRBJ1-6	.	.	TGTGCCAGCAGCTTAGAGGGGGGGCGAAATTCACCCCTCCACTTT	CASSLEGGRNSPLHF
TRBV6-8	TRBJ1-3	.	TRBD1	TGTGCCAGCAATCACACGAGTCCGGGACAGGGGGATTATAGCGGAAACACCATATATTTT	CASNHTSPGQGDYSGNTIYF
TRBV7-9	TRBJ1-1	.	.	TGTGCCAGCAGCCAGTTAGGGGGGGACACTGAAGCTTTCTTT	CASSQLGGDTEAFF
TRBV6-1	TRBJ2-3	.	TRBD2	TGTGCCAGCAGTGAAAGGAGAGCGGGAGGGTATACAGATACGCAGTATTTT	CASSERRAGGYTDTQYF
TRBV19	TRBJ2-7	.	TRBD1	TGTGCCAGTAGTATGGGACAGGGGGCCCTCGGCGAGCAGTACTTC	CASSMGQGALGEQYF
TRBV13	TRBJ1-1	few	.	TGTGCCAGCAGCTCGGCGGCTAGATATGAAGCTTTCTTT	CASSSAARYEAFF
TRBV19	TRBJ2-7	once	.	TGTGCCAGTAGTATGGGGAGCGGGCGATACTACGAGCAGTACTTC	CASSMGSGRYYEQYF
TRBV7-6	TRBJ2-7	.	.	TGTGCCAGCAGCAAAGAGGCGGGACGGGGATCCTACGAGCAGTACTTC	CASSKEAGRGSYEQYF
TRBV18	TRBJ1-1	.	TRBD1	TGTGCCAGCTCACCGTCAGGGGGCCGATGGGACACTGAAGCTTTCTTT	CASSPSGGRWDTEAFF
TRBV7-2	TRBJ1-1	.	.	TGTGCCAGCAAAACTTATTCGAACACTGAAGCTTTCTTT	CASKTYSNTEAFF
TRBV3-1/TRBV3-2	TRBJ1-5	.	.	TGTGCCAGCAGCCAAGCTGGGCTGAATCAGCCCCAGCATTTT	CASSQAGLNQPQHF
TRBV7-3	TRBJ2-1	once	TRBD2	TGTGCCAGCAGCCCACCGGGACTAGCGGGAGGGCTTACTGAGCAGTTCTTC	CASSPPGLAGGLTEQFF
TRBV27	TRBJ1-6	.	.	TGTGCCAGCAAGGTGGGCAATTCACCCCTCCACTTT	CASKVGNSPLHF
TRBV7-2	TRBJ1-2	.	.	TGTGCCAGCAGCCCGGCAGGGAAAGCTAACTATGGCTACACCTTC	CASSPAGKANYGYTF
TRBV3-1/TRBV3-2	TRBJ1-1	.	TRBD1	TGTGCCAGCAGCCTCCCCTCAGGGGGGTCTGAAGCTTTCTTT	CASSLPSGGSEAFF
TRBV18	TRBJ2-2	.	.	TGTGCCAGCTCACAGACAGCCACCGGGGAGCTGTTTTTT	CASSQTATGELFF
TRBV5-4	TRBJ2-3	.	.	TGTGCCAGCAGCTTGGAACTAGCAGTCACAGATACGCAGTATTTT	CASSLELAVTDTQYF
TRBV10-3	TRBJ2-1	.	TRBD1	TGTGCCATCAGCGGACAGGGACAGGGAAGTGAGCAGTTCTTC	CAISGQGQGSEQFF
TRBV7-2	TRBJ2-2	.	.	TGTGCCAGCAGCTTCTGGGGGCCCACCGGGGAGCTGTTTTTT	CASSFWGPTGELFF
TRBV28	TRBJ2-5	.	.	TGTGCCAGCACCCAAAGCCCCCTCCAAGAGACCCAGTACTTC	CASTQSPLQETQYF
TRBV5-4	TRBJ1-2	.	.	TGTGCCAGCAGCCCACGGGCTGAGGGTGGAGGCTACACCTTC	CASSPRAEGGGYTF
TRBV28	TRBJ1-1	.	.	TGTGCCAGCATCCCCGGGGCAGGGCAGGGGTACTTGTCAGCTTTCTTT	CASIPGAGQGYLSAFF
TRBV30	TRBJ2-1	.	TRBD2	TGTGCCTGGAGTGTTCGCCCGTTGCGGGAGAATGAGCAGTTCTTC	CAWSVRPLRENEQFF
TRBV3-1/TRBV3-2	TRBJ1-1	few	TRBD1	TGTGCCAGCAGCTCTAAACAGGGGGCGGGAGCTTTCTTT	CASSSKQGAGAFF
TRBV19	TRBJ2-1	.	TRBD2	TGTGCCAGCACCGAGGTAGCGGGGTACAATGAGCAGTTCTTC	CASTEVAGYNEQFF
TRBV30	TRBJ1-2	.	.	TGTGCCTGGAGTCTGATCCACGTGGGCGGCTACACCTTC	CAWSLIHVGGYTF
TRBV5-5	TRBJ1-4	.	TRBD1	TGTGCCAGCAGCTTGGGACAGGGGGTCGCAACTAATGAAAAACTGTTTTTT	CASSLGQGVATNEKLFF
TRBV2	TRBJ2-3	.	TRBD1	TGTGCCAGCTCCCCCACAGGGGGCGATACAGATACGCAGTATTTT	CASSPTGGDTDTQYF
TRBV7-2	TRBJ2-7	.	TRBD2	TGTGCCAGCAGCTTAGAAGGACTAGCCTCCAGCGAGCAGTACTTC	CASSLEGLASSEQYF
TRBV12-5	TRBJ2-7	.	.	TGTGCTAGTGGTTTGGAGACAGGTTTGGGGACCGAGCAGTACTTC	CASGLETGLGTEQYF
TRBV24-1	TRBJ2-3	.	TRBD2	TGTGCCACCAGTGATGGGCTAGTTTGGGGGGGGAGCACAGATACGCAGTATTTT	CATSDGLVWGGSTDTQYF
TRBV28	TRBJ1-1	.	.	TGTGCCAGCAGTTCCGAGGCTATGGCGACTGAAGCTTTCTTT	CASSSEAMATEAFF
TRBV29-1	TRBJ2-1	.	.	TGCAGCGGGAAAGCCGGGACACTTTACAATGAGCAGTTCTTC	CSGKAGTLYNEQFF
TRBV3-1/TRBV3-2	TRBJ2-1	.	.	TGTGCCAGCAGCCAAGAGGTAGTAGCGGAGGCACGGTCCCCATACAATGAGCAGTTCTTC	CASSQEVVAEARSPYNEQFF
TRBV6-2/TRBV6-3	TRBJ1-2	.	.	TGTGCCAGCAGTTACCGGGAACATGGCTACACCTTC	CASSYREHGYTF
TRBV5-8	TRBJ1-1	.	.	TGTGCCAGCAGCTTGGGACAAAGGGCTTTCTTT	CASSLGQRAFF
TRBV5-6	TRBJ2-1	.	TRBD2	TGTGCCAGCAGCTTTGCGGGAGGAGTTAATGAGCAGTTCTTC	CASSFAGGVNEQFF
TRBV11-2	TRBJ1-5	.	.	TGTGCCAGCAGCCAGGGTTGGGAGCCCCAGCATTTT	CASSQGWEPQHF
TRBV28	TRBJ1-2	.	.	TGTGCCAGCAGTTTACCCGGGAACTATGGCTACACCTTC	CASSLPGNYGYTF
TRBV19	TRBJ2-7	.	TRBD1	TGTGCCAGTAGTCATTCGTCGGGGACAGGGGTTCGGTACGAGCAGTACTTC	CASSHSSGTGVRYEQYF
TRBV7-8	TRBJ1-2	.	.	TGTGCCAGCAGCTTAGTTTTTGGGCAGAGCTATGGCTACACCTTC	CASSLVFGQSYGYTF
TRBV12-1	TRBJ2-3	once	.	TGTGCCAGCAGCTTTCTCCCCAGGGGGACAGATACGCAGTATTTT	CASSFLPRGTDTQYF